Listed below are T cell receptor beta chains from one sample, sequenced in a study of Graves' ophthalmopathy and Graves' hyperthyroidism. In TCRdb, the multiplex PCR reads were re-called with MiXCR into one record per CDR3 protein. The table lists about 590,000 distinct CDR3 sequences, less than 40% of them singletons. Sequences were obtained from peripheral blood or thyroid tissue (not recorded which). The receptor set was obtained from an adult man with Graves' hyperthyroidism. The CDR3 runs from the conserved cysteine through the conserved F or W. Fields, in order: D gene, CDR3 length, J gene, V gene, clone size, CDR3 protein, CDR3 DNA. D genes are given only for firm matches. Only part of the rows carry a size: once, few, many, or a class if the clone is expanded.

TRBD2 | 16 | TRBJ2-2 | TRBV20-1 | NA | CSATGTSGGFTGELFF | TGCAGTGCTACTGGGACTAGCGGGGGGTTTACCGGGGAGCTGTTTTTT
TRBD1 | 15 | TRBJ2-7 | TRBV11-2 | many | CASSPTWDRSYEQYF | TGTGCCAGCAGCCCCACCTGGGACAGGTCCTACGAGCAGTACTTC
NA | 12 | TRBJ1-1 | TRBV29-1 | NA | CSFNGGGTEAFF | TGCAGCTTTAACGGGGGTGGCACTGAAGCTTTCTTT
NA | 13 | TRBJ2-7 | TRBV7-8 | many | CASSLARNYEQYF | TGTGCCAGCAGCTTAGCCAGAAACTACGAGCAGTACTTC
TRBD2 | 14 | TRBJ2-6 | TRBV20-1 | NA | CSAIRLAGANVLTF | TGCAGTGCCATACGACTAGCGGGGGCCAACGTCCTGACTTTC
TRBD2 | 14 | TRBJ2-5 | TRBV29-1 | NA | CSASASGLGETQYF | TGCAGCGCCTCGGCTAGCGGGTTGGGAGAGACCCAGTACTTC
TRBD1 | 15 | TRBJ1-2 | TRBV7-2 | many | CASSYQLTGGYGYTF | TGTGCCAGCAGCTACCAACTAACAGGGGGCTATGGCTACACCTTC
NA | 14 | TRBJ1-5 | TRBV2 | many | CASSARGAGSAQHF | TGTGCCAGCAGTGCCCGGGGAGCAGGGTCGGCCCAGCATTTT
NA | 13 | TRBJ2-5 | TRBV5-6 | NA | CASSLGEEETQYF | TGTGCCAGCAGCTTGGGAGAAGAAGAGACCCAGTACTTC
NA | 12 | TRBJ2-3 | TRBV20-1 | NA | CSASLVADTQYF | TGCAGTGCTTCACTAGTCGCAGATACGCAGTATTTT
NA | 14 | TRBJ2-2 | TRBV19 | many | CASWGGPLTGELFF | TGTGCCAGTTGGGGTGGGCCACTCACCGGGGAGCTGTTTTTT
TRBD1 | 13 | TRBJ2-5 | TRBV10-3 | many | CASSRQGEETQYF | TGTGCCAGCAGTCGACAGGGGGAAGAGACCCAGTACTTC
TRBD1 | 15 | TRBJ1-5 | TRBV12-3/TRBV12-4 | few | CASSLATGGLQPQHF | TGTGCCAGCAGTTTAGCCACAGGGGGCCTTCAGCCCCAGCATTTT
TRBD1 | 12 | TRBJ2-2 | TRBV10-3 | few | CAIRGGAGELFF | TGTGCCATCAGAGGGGGCGCCGGGGAGCTGTTTTTT
NA | 13 | TRBJ1-4 | TRBV2 | few | CASSQVQGEKLFF | TGTGCCAGCAGCCAAGTTCAGGGTGAAAAACTGTTTTTT
NA | 10 | TRBJ1-1 | TRBV29-1 | NA | CSLDLVEAFF | TGCAGCTTAGACCTGGTTGAAGCTTTCTTT
NA | 17 | TRBJ2-3 | TRBV12-3/TRBV12-4 | NA | CASSFPPTGRGSDTQYF | TGTGCCAGCAGTTTTCCCCCTACAGGGCGTGGATCAGATACGCAGTATTTT
NA | 15 | TRBJ1-6 | TRBV20-1 | many | CSARDLGGAGPPLHF | TGCAGTGCTAGAGATCTGGGGGGTGCAGGCCCACCCCTCCACTTT
TRBD2 | 17 | TRBJ2-7 | TRBV7-6 | many | CASSLERGEGSSYEQYF | TGTGCCAGCAGCTTAGAACGAGGGGAGGGGAGCTCCTACGAGCAGTACTTC
TRBD1 | 13 | TRBJ2-5 | TRBV7-6 | many | CASSYGQGKTQYF | TGTGCCAGCAGCTACGGACAGGGGAAGACCCAGTACTTC
NA | 12 | TRBJ1-4 | TRBV20-1 | many | CSALGLGEKLFF | TGCAGTGCCCTCGGCTTGGGTGAAAAACTGTTTTTT
NA | 16 | TRBJ2-2 | TRBV11-2 | few | CASSPGLATNTGELFF | TGTGCCAGCAGCCCCGGCCTAGCTACGAACACCGGGGAGCTGTTTTTT
TRBD1 | 16 | TRBJ2-7 | TRBV7-3 | NA | CASSSSGTGGIDEQYF | TGTGCCAGCAGCTCCTCCGGGACAGGGGGCATAGACGAGCAGTACTTC
NA | 13 | TRBJ2-7 | TRBV12-3/TRBV12-4 | once | CASSAGQPCEQCF | TGTGCCAGCAGTGCCGGACAGCCCTGCGAGCAGTGCTTC
NA | 15 | TRBJ1-1 | TRBV5-1 | many | CASSLARSMNTEAFF | TGCGCCAGCAGCTTGGCGAGGAGCATGAACACTGAAGCTTTCTTT
NA | 13 | TRBJ2-1 | TRBV5-4 | NA | CASSLRGEGEQFF | TGCGCCAGCAGCTTGAGGGGAGAGGGTGAGCAGTTCTTC
TRBD1 | 16 | TRBJ1-4 | TRBV14 | NA | CASSRGQGATNEKLFF | TGTGCCAGCAGTCGAGGACAGGGGGCGACTAATGAAAAACTGTTTTTT
NA | 15 | TRBJ2-3 | TRBV7-3 | NA | CASSLGAGLTDTQYF | TGTGCCAGCAGCTTGGGAGCGGGCTTAACAGATACGCAGTATTTT
NA | 13 | TRBJ1-1 | TRBV7-9 | NA | CASRKDASLEAFF | TGTGCCAGCAGGAAGGACGCGAGCCTTGAAGCTTTCTTT
NA | 14 | TRBJ2-5 | TRBV7-9 | many | CASSRTGGSKTQYF | TGTGCCAGCAGCCGAACAGGAGGGTCGAAGACCCAGTACTTC
NA | 12 | TRBJ1-1 | TRBV7-6 | many | CASSGLGPEAFF | TGTGCCAGCAGCGGGCTCGGACCAGAAGCTTTCTTT
NA | 12 | TRBJ2-5 | TRBV20-1 | NA | CSGQSVQETQYF | TGCAGTGGACAGTCAGTACAAGAGACCCAGTACTTC
NA | 14 | TRBJ2-2 | TRBV10-3 | many | CATRAGANTGELFF | TGTGCCACCCGGGCAGGAGCGAACACCGGGGAGCTGTTTTTT
NA | 14 | TRBJ1-3 | TRBV25-1 | many | CASAQAISGNTIYF | TGTGCCAGCGCCCAAGCGATCTCTGGAAACACCATATATTTT
NA | 15 | TRBJ1-2 | TRBV28 | NA | CASSSSGQGGYGYTF | TGTGCCAGCAGTTCCTCTGGCCAGGGTGGATATGGCTACACCTTC
NA | 17 | TRBJ1-1 | TRBV9 | once | CAGSVATGSIGNTEAFF | TGTGCCGGCAGCGTAGCGACTGGCTCAATCGGAAACACTGAAGCTTTCTTT
TRBD2 | 15 | TRBJ2-2 | TRBV10-2 | NA | CASSSGTSVTGELFF | TGCGCCAGCAGTAGCGGGACTAGCGTCACCGGGGAGCTGTTTTTT
TRBD1 | 17 | TRBJ2-2 | TRBV5-8 | few | CASSYRWTGANTGELFF | TGTGCCAGCAGCTACCGCTGGACAGGGGCGAACACCGGGGAGCTGTTTTTT
TRBD1 | 14 | TRBJ1-1 | TRBV20-1 | many | CSATTGWGNTEAFF | TGCAGTGCTACGACAGGGTGGGGGAACACTGAAGCTTTCTTT
NA | 10 | TRBJ2-7 | TRBV6-1 | few | CASIDNEQYF | TGTGCCAGCATCGATAACGAGCAGTACTTC
TRBD2 | 16 | TRBJ2-1 | TRBV20-1 | NA | CSATRLAGDAYNEQFF | TGCAGTGCTACTCGACTAGCGGGCGACGCCTACAATGAGCAGTTCTTC
NA | 15 | TRBJ2-5 | TRBV7-2 | NA | CASSFTDRSTDTQYF | TGTGCCAGCAGCTTCACCGATCGGAGCACAGATACGCAGTACTTC
NA | 14 | TRBJ1-4 | TRBV13 | many | CASSLGTPNEKLFF | TGTGCCAGCAGCTTAGGGACACCTAATGAAAAACTGTTTTTT
NA | 12 | TRBJ1-5 | TRBV24-1 | many | CATSDFWGLQHF | TGTGCCACCAGTGATTTTTGGGGACTCCAGCATTTT
TRBD1 | 15 | TRBJ2-7 | TRBV20-1 | NA | CSARDWGAGGHEQYF | TGCAGTGCTAGAGATTGGGGGGCAGGGGGCCACGAGCAGTACTTC
NA | 15 | TRBJ1-2 | TRBV12-3/TRBV12-4 | many | CASRYPGRLLYGYTF | TGTGCCAGCAGGTACCCGGGACGGCTGCTCTATGGCTACACCTTC
TRBD2 | 16 | TRBJ2-2 | TRBV9 | NA | CASRGTSAGRSGELFF | TGTGCCAGCAGGGGGACTAGCGCGGGAAGATCCGGGGAGCTGTTTTTT
TRBD2 | 16 | TRBJ2-2 | TRBV7-3 | many | CASSQSGGRNTGELFF | TGTGCCAGCAGCCAGAGCGGGGGGCGGAACACCGGGGAGCTGTTTTTT
NA | 15 | TRBJ2-6 | TRBV20-1 | many | CSARPQFSGANVLTF | TGCAGTGCTAGACCTCAGTTCTCTGGGGCCAACGTCCTGACTTTC
NA | 18 | TRBJ2-6 | TRBV15 | NA | CATSRARSVSSGANVLTF | TGTGCCACCAGCAGAGCGCGGTCGGTGAGCTCTGGGGCCAACGTCCTGACTTTC
TRBD2 | 15 | TRBJ2-5 | TRBV7-2 | many | CASSFPSGRAETQYF | TGTGCCAGCAGCTTCCCTAGCGGGAGGGCTGAGACCCAGTACTTC